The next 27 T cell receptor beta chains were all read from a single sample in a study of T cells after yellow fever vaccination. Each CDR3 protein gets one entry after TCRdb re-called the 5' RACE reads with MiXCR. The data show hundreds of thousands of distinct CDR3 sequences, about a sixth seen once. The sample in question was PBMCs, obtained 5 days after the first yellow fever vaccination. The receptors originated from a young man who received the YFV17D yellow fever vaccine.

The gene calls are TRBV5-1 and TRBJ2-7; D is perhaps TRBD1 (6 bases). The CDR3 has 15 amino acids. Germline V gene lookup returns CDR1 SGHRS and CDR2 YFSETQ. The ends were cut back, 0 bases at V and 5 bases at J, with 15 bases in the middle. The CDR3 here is CASSLGVQQGNEQYF. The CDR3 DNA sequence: TGCGCCAGCAGCTTGGGGGTACAACAGGGAAACGAGCAGTACTTC.

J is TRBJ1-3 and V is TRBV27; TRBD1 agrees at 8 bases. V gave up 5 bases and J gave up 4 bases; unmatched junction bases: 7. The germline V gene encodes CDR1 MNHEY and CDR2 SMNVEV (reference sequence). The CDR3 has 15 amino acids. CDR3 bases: TGTGCCAGCAGTGGGACAGGACTCTACGGAAACACCATATATTTT. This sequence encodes CASSGTGLYGNTIYF.

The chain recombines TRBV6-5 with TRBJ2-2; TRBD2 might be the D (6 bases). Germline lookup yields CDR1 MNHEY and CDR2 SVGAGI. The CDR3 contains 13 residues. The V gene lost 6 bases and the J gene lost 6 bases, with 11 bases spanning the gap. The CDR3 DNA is TGTGCCAGCAGCCAATCGGGGGCCGGGGAGCTGTTTTTT. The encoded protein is CASSQSGAGELFF.

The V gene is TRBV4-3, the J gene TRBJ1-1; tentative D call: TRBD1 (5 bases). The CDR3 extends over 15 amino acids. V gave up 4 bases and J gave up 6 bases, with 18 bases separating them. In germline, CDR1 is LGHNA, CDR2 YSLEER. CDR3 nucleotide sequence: TGCGCCAGCAGCCCGAAGGGTACTGCGGGGCCTGAAGCTTTCTTT. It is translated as CASSPKGTAGPEAFF.

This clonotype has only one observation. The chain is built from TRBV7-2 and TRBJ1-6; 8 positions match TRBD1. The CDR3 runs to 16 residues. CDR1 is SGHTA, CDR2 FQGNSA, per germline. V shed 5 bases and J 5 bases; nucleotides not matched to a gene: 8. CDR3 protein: CASSLRRQGNNSPLHF. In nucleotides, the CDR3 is TGTGCCAGCAGCCTACGACGACAGGGGAATAATTCACCCCTCCACTTT.

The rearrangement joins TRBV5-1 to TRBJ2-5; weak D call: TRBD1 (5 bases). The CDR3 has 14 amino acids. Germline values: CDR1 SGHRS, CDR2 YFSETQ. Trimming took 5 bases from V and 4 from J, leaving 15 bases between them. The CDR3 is CASRGQGASETQYF. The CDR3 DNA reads TGCGCCAGCAGAGGCCAAGGGGCATCAGAGACCCAGTACTTC.

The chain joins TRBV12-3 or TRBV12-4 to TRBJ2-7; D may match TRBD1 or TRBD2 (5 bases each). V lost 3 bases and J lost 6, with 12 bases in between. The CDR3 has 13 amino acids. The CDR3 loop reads CASSFSGAAEQYV. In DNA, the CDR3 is TGTGCCAGCAGTTTTTCCGGGGCCGCCGAGCAGTACGTC.

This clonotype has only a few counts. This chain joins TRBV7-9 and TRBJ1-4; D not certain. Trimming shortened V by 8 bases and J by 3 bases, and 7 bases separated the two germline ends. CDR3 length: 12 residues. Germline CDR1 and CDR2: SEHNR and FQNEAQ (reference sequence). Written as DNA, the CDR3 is TGTGCCAGCGTAAGGGCTAATGAAAAACTGTTTTTT. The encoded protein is CASVRANEKLFF. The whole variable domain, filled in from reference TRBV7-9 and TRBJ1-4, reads DTGVSQNPRHKITKRGQNVTFRCDPISEHNRLYWYRQTLGQGPEFLTYFQNEAQLEKSRLLSDRFSAERPKGSFSTLEIQRTEQGDSAMYLCASVRANEKLFFGSGTQLSVL.

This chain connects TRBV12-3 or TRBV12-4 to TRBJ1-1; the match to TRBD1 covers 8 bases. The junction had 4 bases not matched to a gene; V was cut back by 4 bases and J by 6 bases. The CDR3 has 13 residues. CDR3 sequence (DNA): TGTGCCAGCAGTTCGAGGACAGGGCCTGAAGCTTTCTTT. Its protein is CASSSRTGPEAFF.

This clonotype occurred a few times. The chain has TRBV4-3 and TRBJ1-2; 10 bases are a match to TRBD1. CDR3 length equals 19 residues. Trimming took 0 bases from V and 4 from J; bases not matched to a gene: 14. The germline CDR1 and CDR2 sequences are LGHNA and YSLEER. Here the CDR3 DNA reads TGCGCCAGCAGCCAAGATACCGGGACAGGGGCAGTTGTCGGCTATGGCTACACCTTC. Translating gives CASSQDTGTGAVVGYGYTF.

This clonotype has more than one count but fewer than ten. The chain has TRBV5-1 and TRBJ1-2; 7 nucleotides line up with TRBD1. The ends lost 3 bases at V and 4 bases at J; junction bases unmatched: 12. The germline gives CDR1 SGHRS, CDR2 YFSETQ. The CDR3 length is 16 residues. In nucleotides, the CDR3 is TGCGCCAGCAGCTCCGGGACAGCTAATAACCTCTATGGCTACACCTTC. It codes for CASSSGTANNLYGYTF.

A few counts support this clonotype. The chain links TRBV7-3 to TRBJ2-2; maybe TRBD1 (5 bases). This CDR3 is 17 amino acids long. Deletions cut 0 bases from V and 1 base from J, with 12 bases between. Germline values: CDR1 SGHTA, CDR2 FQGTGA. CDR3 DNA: TGTGCCAGCAGCTTAACGTTACCAGGGCGGAACACCGGGGAGCTGTTTTTT. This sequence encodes CASSLTLPGRNTGELFF.

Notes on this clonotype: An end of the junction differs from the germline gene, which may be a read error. This chain's CDR3 is CARSQSPRGLPDTQYF. CDR3 sequence (DNA): TGTGCCAGGAGCCAATCCCCGAGGGGCCTCCCAGATACGCAGTATTTT. The chain employs TRBV4-2 and TRBJ2-3; D is tentatively TRBD1 or TRBD2 (5 bases each). Germline V gene data show CDR1 as LGHNA and CDR2 as YNFKEQ. The CDR3 has 16 residues.

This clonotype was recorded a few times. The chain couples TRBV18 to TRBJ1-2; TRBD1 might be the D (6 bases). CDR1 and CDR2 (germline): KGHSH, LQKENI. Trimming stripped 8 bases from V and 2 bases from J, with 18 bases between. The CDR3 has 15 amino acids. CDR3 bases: TGTGCCAGCGCTCCGGGGGCGGGAGGAAACTATGGCTACACCTTC. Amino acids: CASAPGAGGNYGYTF.

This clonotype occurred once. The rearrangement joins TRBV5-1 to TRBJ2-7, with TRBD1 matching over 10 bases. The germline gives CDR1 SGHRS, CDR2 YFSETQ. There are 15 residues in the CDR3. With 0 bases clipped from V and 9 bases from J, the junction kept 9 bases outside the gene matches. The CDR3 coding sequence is TGCGCCAGCAGCTTGGGACCCGGGACAGGGGCCAGGCAGTACTTC. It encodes CASSLGPGTGARQYF.

The CDR3 sequence: CASSYTVNGGGSTDTQYF. CDR3 sequence (DNA): TGTGCCAGCAGTTACACCGTCAACGGAGGGGGTAGCACAGATACGCAGTATTTT. The chain employs TRBV6-2 or TRBV6-3 and TRBJ2-3; D assignment may be TRBD1 or TRBD2 (6 bases each). Trimming pared 2 bases from V and 0 bases from J, leaving 18 bases between. The CDR3 extends over 18 amino acids. Looked up from germline, CDR1 is MNHEY and CDR2 is SVGEGT.

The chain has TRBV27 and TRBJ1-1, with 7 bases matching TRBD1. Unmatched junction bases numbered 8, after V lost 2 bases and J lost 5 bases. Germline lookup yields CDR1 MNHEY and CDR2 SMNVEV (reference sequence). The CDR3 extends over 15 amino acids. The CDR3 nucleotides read TGTGCCAGCAGTTTAAACAGGGGCGGTAAAACTGAAGCTTTCTTT. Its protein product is CASSLNRGGKTEAFF.

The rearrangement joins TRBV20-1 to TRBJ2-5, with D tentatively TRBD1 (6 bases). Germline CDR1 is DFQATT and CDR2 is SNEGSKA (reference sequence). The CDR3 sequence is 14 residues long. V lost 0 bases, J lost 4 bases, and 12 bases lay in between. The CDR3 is CSARDSGVGETQYF. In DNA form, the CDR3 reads TGCAGTGCTAGAGATTCAGGGGTAGGAGAGACCCAGTACTTC.

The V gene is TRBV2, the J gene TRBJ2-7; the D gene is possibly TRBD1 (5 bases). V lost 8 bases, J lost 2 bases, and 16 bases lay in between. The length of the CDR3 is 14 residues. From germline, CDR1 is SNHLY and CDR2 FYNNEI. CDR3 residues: CASGVQGATYEQYV. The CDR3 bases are TGTGCCAGCGGGGTCCAAGGGGCGACCTACGAGCAGTACGTC.

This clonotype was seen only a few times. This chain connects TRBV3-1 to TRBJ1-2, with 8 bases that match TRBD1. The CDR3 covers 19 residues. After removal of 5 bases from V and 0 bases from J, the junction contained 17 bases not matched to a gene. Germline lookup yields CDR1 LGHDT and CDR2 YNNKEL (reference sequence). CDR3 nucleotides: TGTGCCAGCAGCTCGCCCGGAGGACAGGGTTCGGGTCCTAACTATGGCTACACCTTC. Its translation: CASSSPGGQGSGPNYGYTF.

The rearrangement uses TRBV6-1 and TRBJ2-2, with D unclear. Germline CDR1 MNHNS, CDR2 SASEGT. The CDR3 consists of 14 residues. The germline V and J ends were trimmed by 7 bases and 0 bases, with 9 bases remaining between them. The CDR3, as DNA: TGTGCCAGCAAGGGAAACGCGAACACCGGGGAGCTGTTTTTT. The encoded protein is CASKGNANTGELFF.

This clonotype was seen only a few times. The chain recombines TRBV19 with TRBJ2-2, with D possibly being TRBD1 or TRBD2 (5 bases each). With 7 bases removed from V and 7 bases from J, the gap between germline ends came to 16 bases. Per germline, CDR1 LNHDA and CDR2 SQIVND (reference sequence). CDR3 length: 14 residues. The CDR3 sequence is CASKRWDLGGELFF. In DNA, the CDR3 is TGTGCCAGTAAAAGGTGGGACCTAGGCGGGGAGCTGTTTTTT. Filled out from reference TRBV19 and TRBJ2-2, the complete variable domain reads DGGITQSPKYLFRKEGQNVTLSCEQNLNHDAMYWYRQDPGQGLRLIYYSQIVNDFQKGDIAEGYSVSREKKESFPLTVTSAQKNPTAFYLCASKRWDLGGELFFGEGSRLTVL.

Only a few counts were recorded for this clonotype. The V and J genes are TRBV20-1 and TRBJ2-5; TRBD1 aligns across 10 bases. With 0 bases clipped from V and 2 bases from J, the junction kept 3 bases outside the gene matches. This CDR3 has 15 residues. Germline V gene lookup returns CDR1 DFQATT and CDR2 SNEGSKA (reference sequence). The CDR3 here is CSARDQGQGQETQYF. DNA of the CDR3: TGCAGTGCTAGAGATCAGGGACAGGGGCAAGAGACCCAGTACTTC.

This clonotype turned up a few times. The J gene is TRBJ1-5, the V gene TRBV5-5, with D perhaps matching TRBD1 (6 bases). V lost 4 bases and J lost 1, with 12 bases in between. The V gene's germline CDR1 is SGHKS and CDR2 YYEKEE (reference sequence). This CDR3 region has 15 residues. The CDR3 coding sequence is TGTGCCAGCAGCAGAATAGGGGGAAGCAATCAGCCCCAGCATTTT. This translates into CASSRIGGSNQPQHF. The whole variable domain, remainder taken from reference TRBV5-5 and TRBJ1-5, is DAGVTQSPTHLIKTRGQQVTLRCSPISGHKSVSWYQQVLGQGPQFIFQYYEKEERGRGNFPDRFSARQFPNYSSELNVNALLLGDSALYLCASSRIGGSNQPQHFGDGTRLSIL.

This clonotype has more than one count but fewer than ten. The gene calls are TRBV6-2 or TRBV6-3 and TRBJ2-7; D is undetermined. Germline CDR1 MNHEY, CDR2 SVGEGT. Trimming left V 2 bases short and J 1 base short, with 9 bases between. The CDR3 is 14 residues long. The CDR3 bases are TGTGCCAGCAGTTACCTCGGAGAGTCCTACGAGCAGTACTTC. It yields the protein CASSYLGESYEQYF.

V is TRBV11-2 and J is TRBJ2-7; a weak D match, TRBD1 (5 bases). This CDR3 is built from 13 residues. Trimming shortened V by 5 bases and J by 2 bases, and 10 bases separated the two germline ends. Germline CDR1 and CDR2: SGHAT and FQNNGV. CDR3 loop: CASSPPTAYEQYV. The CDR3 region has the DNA TGTGCCAGCAGCCCCCCGACAGCCTACGAGCAGTACGTC.

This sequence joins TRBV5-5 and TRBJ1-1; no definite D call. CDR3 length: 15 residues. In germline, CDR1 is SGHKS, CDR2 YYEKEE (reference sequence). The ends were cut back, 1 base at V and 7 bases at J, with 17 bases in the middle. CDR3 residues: CASSLMGLSGGEAFF. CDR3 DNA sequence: TGTGCCAGCAGCTTGATGGGCCTATCAGGTGGTGAAGCTTTCTTT.